The sequence of this T cell receptor beta chain was determined in a study of graft-versus-host responses after intestinal transplantation. Study in general: All recipients were transplanted with multivisceral, liver-intestinal, or isolated intestinal grafts. Recipients were all induced with anti-thymocyte globulin, then given tacrolimus and steroids for about 3 years.

Comment on this clone: Its antigen is currently unknown.

The germline CDR1 and CDR2 sequences are SGHRS and YFSETQ. This CDR3 region has 15 residues. Some clones are missing from TCRdb's copy, which holds only in-frame ones; the method was immunoSEQ multiplex PCR. The sample lists about 97,000 clones, more than 80% occurring once. Overall study findings and caveats: Circulating GvH clone levels at their peak were associated with HvG declines (early post-transplant). The presence of high graft-versus-host to host-versus-graft clonal ratios in allografts characterized patients with graft-donor T cell macrochimerism.

V is TRBV5-1 and J is TRBJ2-5, with D maybe TRBD2 (5 bases). With the DNA end fitting TRBJ2-7 better, the J assignment may be wrong. The clonotype originates from a human patient who received an intestinal transplant, so some T cells may come from the graft donor. The starting material was PBMCs, obtained about 460 days after intestinal transplant. The CDR3 spells CASSPGGGAGYEQYF. DNA for the CDR3: TGCGCCAGCAGCCCTGGAGGTGGAGCAGGCTACGAGCAGTACTTC.